A selection of T cell receptor beta chains follows, all from one sample in a study of cytomegalovirus exposure and HLA in healthy donors. Using immunoSEQ multiplex PCR, the repertoire was profiled, and TCRdb retains in-frame clones only, with some absent. Among 80,000 to 100,000 clones listed, 81% were seen once. The specimen was PBMCs. The receptors here all came from a man aged 40-49 years in good health and CMV-seropositive. The CDR3 runs from the conserved cysteine through the conserved F or W. The order of the fields is CDR3 protein, CDR3 DNA, clone size, J gene, CDR3 length, V gene, D gene. The D gene is left open where the match is weak. Clone size is shown for a subset of rows, as once, few, many or a class of expanded clone.

CDR3aa: CASSPRGSHNEQFF
CDR3nt: TGTGCCAGCAGCCCCCGGGGGTCACACAATGAGCAGTTCTTC
abundance: .
j_gene: TRBJ2-1
len: 14
v_gene: TRBV7-9
d_gene: .

CDR3aa: CASSFRVSAGYTF
CDR3nt: TGTGCCAGCAGTTTCCGGGTGTCTGCTGGCTACACCTTC
abundance: .
j_gene: TRBJ1-2
len: 13
v_gene: TRBV28
d_gene: .

CDR3aa: CASSLAQGSQETQYF
CDR3nt: TGCGCCAGCAGCTTGGCGCAGGGGTCTCAAGAGACCCAGTACTTC
abundance: .
j_gene: TRBJ2-5
len: 15
v_gene: TRBV5-1
d_gene: .

CDR3aa: CAISGQFNQPQHF
CDR3nt: TGTGCCATCAGTGGACAGTTCAATCAGCCCCAGCATTTT
abundance: few
j_gene: TRBJ1-5
len: 13
v_gene: TRBV10-3
d_gene: .

CDR3aa: CASGRRDRGSSPLHF
CDR3nt: TGTGCCAGTGGAAGGCGGGACAGGGGATCCTCACCCCTCCACTTT
abundance: .
j_gene: TRBJ1-6
len: 15
v_gene: TRBV2
d_gene: TRBD1

CDR3aa: CASSPLGQDYGYTF
CDR3nt: TGCGCCAGCAGTCCGCTCGGACAGGACTATGGCTACACCTTC
abundance: .
j_gene: TRBJ1-2
len: 14
v_gene: TRBV10-2
d_gene: TRBD1

CDR3aa: CASSHRRSGTEAFF
CDR3nt: TGTGCCAGCAGCCACCGGCGGAGTGGCACTGAAGCTTTCTTT
abundance: .
j_gene: TRBJ1-1
len: 14
v_gene: TRBV11-1
d_gene: .

CDR3aa: CASSLQGANNQPQHF
CDR3nt: TGTGCCAGCAGTTTGCAGGGGGCGAACAATCAGCCCCAGCATTTT
abundance: few
j_gene: TRBJ1-5
len: 15
v_gene: TRBV6-6
d_gene: TRBD1

CDR3aa: CASSLSGFGYTF
CDR3nt: TGTGCCAGCAGCTTATCAGGGTTTGGCTACACCTTC
abundance: .
j_gene: TRBJ1-2
len: 12
v_gene: TRBV7-9
d_gene: .

CDR3aa: CASSGTPNEKLFF
CDR3nt: TGTGCCAGTAGCGGGACTCCGAATGAAAAACTGTTTTTT
abundance: .
j_gene: TRBJ1-4
len: 13
v_gene: TRBV19
d_gene: .